The rows below give T cell receptor beta chains drawn from one sample of a study of blood T cell repertoires in COVID-19. Clones were sequenced by immunoSEQ multiplex PCR, and TCRdb holds only the in-frame ones, with some missing. The table shows more than 150,000 clones, with around 87% occurring only once. The specimen was peripheral blood. The receptor source for this set is a man aged 40-50 years with active or convalescent COVID-19. Both conserved end residues are part of each CDR3. D genes are given only for firm matches. Clone size is given for some rows only: seen once, a few or many times, or a class if the clone is expanded.

d_call j_call clone_size v_call cdr3_aa cdr3_nt
NA TRBJ2-7 few TRBV9 CASSVGVGGPVEQYF TGTGCCAGCAGCGTAGGCGTGGGGGGGCCGGTCGAGCAGTACTTC
TRBD2 TRBJ2-5 NA TRBV4-3 CASSQEGGGYKETQYF TGCGCCAGCAGCCAAGAGGGCGGGGGATATAAAGAGACCCAGTACTTC
TRBD1 TRBJ1-2 NA TRBV27 CASSLGGQGAGYTF TGTGCCAGCAGTTTAGGCGGACAGGGCGCCGGCTACACCTTC
TRBD2 TRBJ2-7 NA TRBV7-8 CASSLNLAATGSYEQYF TGTGCCAGCAGCTTAAACCTAGCGGCAACGGGATCCTACGAGCAGTACTTC
NA TRBJ1-4 few TRBV7-2 CASSLAGATNEKLFF TGTGCCAGCAGCTTGGCGGGGGCCACTAATGAAAAACTGTTTTTT
TRBD1 TRBJ2-7 NA TRBV24-1 CATSEETGSAYEQYF TGTGCCACCAGTGAGGAGACAGGGTCCGCCTACGAGCAGTACTTC
NA TRBJ1-4 once TRBV18 CASSPDGRANEKLFF TGTGCCAGCTCACCCGACGGCCGGGCTAATGAAAAACTGTTTTTT
NA TRBJ2-5 once TRBV4-3 CASSQVQGSKTQYF TGCGCCAGCAGCCAAGTTCAGGGTTCGAAGACCCAGTACTTC
NA TRBJ1-2 few TRBV30 CAWSTGRVRGYTF TGTGCCTGGAGTACGGGAAGAGTAAGGGGCTACACCTTC
TRBD1 TRBJ1-4 NA TRBV5-4 CASARGQNEKLFF TGTGCCAGCGCCAGGGGGCAGAATGAAAAACTGTTTTTT
TRBD2 TRBJ2-1 many TRBV6-4 CASSDSGGAYNEQFF TGTGCCAGCAGTGACTCCGGGGGGGCCTACAATGAGCAGTTCTTC
NA TRBJ1-2 few TRBV6-5 CASSSRGSHYGYTF TGTGCCAGCAGTTCCAGGGGAAGTCACTATGGCTACACCTTC
TRBD1 TRBJ2-1 NA TRBV28 CASSSGQANEQFF TGTGCCAGCAGTTCGGGACAGGCCAACGAGCAGTTCTTC
NA TRBJ2-6 NA TRBV9 CASSVTTGLPSGANVLTF TGTGCCAGCAGCGTCACGACAGGACTCCCATCTGGGGCCAACGTCCTGACTTTC
NA TRBJ1-1 NA TRBV9 CASSAGGRTEAFF TGTGCCAGCAGCGCGGGTGGAAGGACTGAAGCTTTCTTT
TRBD1 TRBJ1-2 NA TRBV19 CASTGTGGYGGYTF TGTGCCAGTACCGGGACAGGGGGCTACGGTGGCTACACCTTC
TRBD1 TRBJ1-1 NA TRBV5-1 CASSSTGTQNTEAFF TGCGCCAGCAGCTCGACAGGGACGCAAAACACTGAAGCTTTCTTT
TRBD1 TRBJ2-1 NA TRBV7-3 CASSSIRGKNEQFF TGTGCCAGCAGCTCAATCAGGGGGAAGAATGAGCAGTTCTTC